The text below deals with one TCR beta chain. Its antigen is unknown. V was pared by 2 bases and J by 4 bases, with 13 bases between. Germline values: CDR1 SGHDN, CDR2 FVKESK. The CDR3 covers 15 residues. Generated by immunoSEQ multiplex PCR, the TCRdb table keeps only in-frame clones and is missing some. The table shows tens of thousands of clones, with roughly nine tenths occurring only once. The sample is drawn from a study of OX40 agonist ivuxolimab in advanced cancers. For the study at large: Participants averaged approximately 65 years of age (range about 23 to 90) and were 82.7% male. Study results and limitations: A proportion of nonresponders additionally exhibited low normalized T-cell clonal expansion. The work left the antigen specificity of expanded peripheral T cells undetermined. Expanded clones were, on average, more numerous in CD8+ T cells than in CD4+.

This chain joins TRBV14 and TRBJ2-3; no firm D call. Material: CD4+ or CD8+ T cells sorted from blood, obtained in a trial of the OX40 agonist ivuxolimab. This clonotype was obtained from an adult with an advanced solid tumor such as melanoma, head and neck, liver or kidney cancer. The CDR3 DNA follows: TGTGCCAGCAGCCAACAAGGTGGATTTCCAGATACGCAGTATTTT. The encoded protein is CASSQQGGFPDTQYF.